The sample holds many counts of the clone carrying this T cell receptor (beta chain). CDR3 length: 14 amino acids. V was trimmed by 2 bases and J by 2 bases, leaving 9 bases between them. The data belong to a study of T-cell memory formation after mild COVID-19. A single record per CDR3 protein comes from TCRdb applying MiXCR to the 5' RACE reads. Of 34,000 or so distinct CDR3 sequences listed, around 8% are singletons. This chain connects TRBV12-3 or TRBV12-4 to TRBJ2-5; possible D gene TRBD2, 6 bases. Sequencing input: PBMCs or a T cell subset sorted from them (not recorded which). The TCR sequence derives from a man aged 18 to 35 who had mild COVID-19 (a few samples of this study predate the infection). Cell type and time point are not known. CDR3 amino acids: CASSLWGVQETQYF. In DNA, the CDR3 is TGTGCCAGCAGTTTATGGGGGGTACAAGAGACCCAGTACTTC.